Below are 23 T cell receptor beta chains sequenced from a single sample in a study of long-term antiretroviral therapy in people with HIV. Version v3.0 of the immunoSEQ assay was performed at survey level. Using immunoSEQ multiplex PCR, the repertoire was profiled, and TCRdb retains in-frame clones only, with some absent. This sample has about 25,000 clones; around 88% occur once, and the top ten carry under 6%. The sequencing used unsorted PBMCs, collected 3 years after starting antiretroviral therapy. These receptors were taken from a young man with HIV.

The chain uses TRBV30 and TRBJ2-1; D not certain. Deletions cut 7 bases from V and 2 bases from J, with 18 bases between. Germline CDR1 GTSNPN, CDR2 SVGIG (reference sequence). This CDR3 has 15 residues. The CDR3 protein is CASNGPIAPYNEQFF. CDR3 nucleotides: TGTGCCTCAAACGGACCGATCGCTCCCTACAATGAGCAGTTCTTC.

The chain employs TRBV5-1 and TRBJ1-1; D gene unclear. V was pared by 5 bases and J by 0 bases, with 26 bases between. Germline V lookup: CDR1 SGHRS, CDR2 YFSETQ. The CDR3 consists of 19 residues. Written as DNA, the CDR3 is TGCGCCAGCAGACCGATGAAGACGGCTGTCGCCCAATTGAACACTGAAGCTTTCTTT. Translation: CASRPMKTAVAQLNTEAFF. Looking up the rest from reference TRBV5-1 and TRBJ1-1 gives the full variable domain: KAGVTQTPRYLIKTRGQQVTLSCSPISGHRSVSWYQQTPGQGLQFLFEYFSETQRNKGNFPGRFSGRQFSNSRSEMNVSTLELGDSALYLCASRPMKTAVAQLNTEAFFGQGTRLTVV.

The chain combines TRBV7-6 with TRBJ1-4, with TRBD1 matching 7 bases. Trimming cost V 1 base and J 4 bases; bases outside gene matches: 9. The CDR3 length is 17 residues. Germline values: CDR1 SGHVS, CDR2 FNYEAQ. For the CDR3, the DNA is TGTGCCAGCAGCTTAGGACACAGGGGTTTAATTAATGAAAAACTGTTTTTT. Translating it yields CASSLGHRGLINEKLFF.

The chain employs TRBV27 and TRBJ1-1, with unresolved D. CDR1 and CDR2 (germline): MNHEY, SMNVEV (reference sequence). The ends were cut back, 6 bases at V and 0 bases at J, with 11 bases in the middle. This CDR3 is built from 14 residues. CDR3 bases: TGTGCCAGCAGGAGCTCGTACTTGAACACTGAAGCTTTCTTT. This sequence encodes CASRSSYLNTEAFF.

The V and J genes are TRBV6-7 and TRBJ2-3; no clear D. TRBV6-7 is recorded as an ORF, its role being uncertain. The CDR3 runs 19 residues. Trimming removed 0 bases from V and 0 bases from J, with 19 bases in between. The CDR3 here is CASSYSPHIACESTDTQYF. The DNA for the CDR3 is TGTGCCAGCAGTTACTCCCCCCATATCGCATGCGAAAGCACAGATACGCAGTATTTT.

V and J are TRBV4-1 and TRBJ2-1, with a tentative D call TRBD1 (8 bases). Trimming cost V 3 bases and J 9 bases, with 15 bases left between them. The CDR3 is 14 amino acids. CDR1 MGHRA and CDR2 YSYEKL come from the germline V gene. CDR3 sequence reads: CASSHGGTGIEQFF. CDR3 nucleotides: TGCGCCAGCAGCCACGGGGGGACAGGCATTGAGCAGTTCTTC.

The genes are TRBV28 and TRBJ1-2, with 9 bases identical to TRBD1. This CDR3 is built from 16 residues. J was trimmed by 3 bases and V by 3 bases; bases with no gene match: 8. CDR1 and CDR2 from the germline V gene are MDHEN and SYDVKM. CDR3 protein: CASSFFTGGADYGYTF. CDR3 DNA: TGTGCCAGCAGTTTCTTTACAGGGGGCGCGGACTATGGCTACACCTTC.

The rearrangement joins TRBV9 to TRBJ2-2, with 9 bases that match TRBD2. Trimming removed 0 bases from V and 4 bases from J; junction bases left unmatched: 10. The CDR3 spans 18 residues. Germline V gene sequence: CDR1 SGDLS, CDR2 YYNGEE. CDR3 protein: CASSVAWVSGGLTGELFF. The CDR3 bases are TGTGCCAGCAGCGTAGCTTGGGTTAGCGGGGGCCTCACCGGGGAGCTGTTTTTT.

V gene TRBV14 combines with J gene TRBJ1-2; no clear D gene. The CDR3 consists of 14 residues. The V and J ends lost 7 bases and 4 bases respectively, with 16 bases between them. Germline assignment: CDR1 SGHDN and CDR2 FVKESK. This chain's CDR3 is CASILRVSGYGYTF. CDR3 DNA sequence: TGTGCCAGCATATTAAGGGTCTCGGGCTATGGCTACACCTTC.

The chain employs TRBV7-6 and TRBJ2-7; tentative D call: TRBD1 (6 bases). Germline V gene data show CDR1 as SGHVS and CDR2 as FNYEAQ. Trimming cost V 0 bases and J 3 bases, with 12 bases left between them. CDR3 size: 15 residues. CDR3: CASSLAGTLNYEQYV. The CDR3 coding sequence is TGTGCCAGCAGCTTAGCGGGGACACTCAACTACGAGCAGTACGTC.

The CDR3 protein is CASSLGEISENTEAFF. The CDR3 DNA is TGCGCCAGCAGCCTCGGGGAGATTTCCGAAAACACTGAAGCTTTCTTT. The chain carries TRBV5-1 and TRBJ1-1; D is unresolved. Germline V gives CDR1 SGHRS, CDR2 YFSETQ. The CDR3 totals 16 residues. V lost 4 bases and J 2 bases, leaving 18 bases between the germline ends.

The chain carries TRBV7-2 and TRBJ2-3; D unclear. Germline loops: CDR1 SGHTA, CDR2 FQGNSA. The CDR3 is 16 residues long. Trimming stripped 5 bases from V and 1 base from J, with 16 bases between. For the CDR3, the DNA is TGTGCCAGCAGCACCGCGGCAGCTGCGGGCACAGATACGCAGTATTTT. It codes for CASSTAAAAGTDTQYF.

In this sample, this clone turned up once. The gene calls are TRBV18 and TRBJ2-3, with D unresolved. This CDR3 region has 14 residues. Germline values: CDR1 KGHSH, CDR2 LQKENI. The V end was cut by 3 bases, the J end by 3 bases, with 10 bases between. The CDR3 bases are TGTGCCAGCTCACCCTCAAGTGCAACAGATACGCAGTATTTT. Encoded protein: CASSPSSATDTQYF.

The chain links TRBV7-8 to TRBJ1-1, with no clear D. The CDR3 runs to 13 residues. V was pared by 1 base and J by 5 bases, with 8 bases between. From germline, CDR1 is SGHVS and CDR2 FQNEAQ. The CDR3 DNA is TGTGCCAGCAGCTTAGTTTTACAGACTGAAGCTTTCTTT. Its protein is CASSLVLQTEAFF.

The gene calls are TRBV5-1 and TRBJ2-1; D unresolved. The CDR3 is made up of 14 amino acids. Germline loops: CDR1 SGHRS, CDR2 YFSETQ. V lost 0 bases to trimming and J lost 3 bases, with 7 bases between them. The CDR3 region is CASSLGGYYNEQFF. CDR3 bases: TGCGCCAGCAGCTTGGGGGGTTACTACAATGAGCAGTTCTTC.

This clone appeared once. The rearrangement uses TRBV7-2 and TRBJ2-1; D is possibly TRBD1 or TRBD2 (6 bases each). Germline CDR1 and CDR2: SGHTA and FQGNSA. CDR3 length equals 15 residues. V shed 1 base and J shed 0 bases, with 7 bases lying between them. CDR3 DNA: TGTGCCAGCAGCTTAGAGGGGGGCTCCTACAATGAGCAGTTCTTC. It encodes CASSLEGGSYNEQFF.

V usage is TRBV28 and J usage is TRBJ1-5; D perhaps matches TRBD1 (5 bases). The CDR3 consists of 14 residues. CDR1 and CDR2 (germline): MDHEN, SYDVKM. Trimming left V 4 bases short and J 10 bases short, with 17 bases between. CDR3 sequence: CASSSPGLPSPQHF. CDR3 nucleotide sequence: TGTGCCAGCAGTTCCCCGGGGCTCCCGAGCCCCCAGCATTTT. Full variable domain (missing parts from reference TRBV28 and TRBJ1-5): DVKVTQSSRYLVKRTGEKVFLECVQDMDHENMFWYRQDPGLGLRLIYFSYDVKMKEKGDIPEGYSVSREKKERFSLILESASTNQTSMYLCASSSPGLPSPQHFGDGTRLSIL.

V gene TRBV5-6 combines with J gene TRBJ1-4; 8 bases are shared with TRBD1. The CDR3 extends over 14 amino acids. Germline-derived CDR1 and CDR2 are SGHDT and YYEEEE. The junction had 6 bases not matched to a gene; V was cut back by 4 bases and J by 7 bases. The CDR3 protein is CASSHRGVGEKLFF. The CDR3 region has the DNA TGTGCCAGCAGCCACAGGGGGGTCGGTGAAAAACTGTTTTTT.

The chain joins TRBV2 to TRBJ2-7; 13 positions match TRBD2. Germline lookup yields CDR1 SNHLY and CDR2 FYNNEI. Trimming took 4 bases from V and 5 from J; bases not matched to a gene: 8. The CDR3 covers 16 residues. CDR3 sequence: CASSAPLAGGHHEQYF. The CDR3 DNA reads TGTGCCAGCAGTGCCCCACTAGCGGGGGGGCATCACGAGCAGTACTTC.

The CDR3 loop is CASTSFRGLDEQYF. The DNA for the CDR3 is TGTGCCAGCACCTCCTTTCGGGGGCTGGACGAGCAGTACTTC. This chain joins TRBV11-2 and TRBJ2-7, with D possibly being TRBD1 or TRBD2 (6 bases each). Trimming took off 7 bases at V and 5 bases at J, with 18 bases between the two ends. The CDR3 runs 14 residues. Germline CDR1 SGHAT, CDR2 FQNNGV.

The chain couples TRBV9 to TRBJ2-5; D might be TRBD1 or TRBD2, each matching 6 bases. Germline lookup yields CDR1 SGDLS and CDR2 YYNGEE. V lost 4 bases and J lost 4, with 14 bases in between. This CDR3 region has 14 residues. The CDR3 coding sequence is TGTGCCAGCAGCTTAGAGGGGGGACGAGAGACCCAGTACTTC. As protein: CASSLEGGRETQYF.

The gene calls are TRBV28 and TRBJ1-5; D not certain. V was pared by 6 bases and J by 6 bases, with 6 bases between. This CDR3 is 11 amino acids long. Germline CDR1 reads MDHEN; CDR2 reads SYDVKM. CDR3 DNA: TGTGCCAGCAGGGCACGTCAGCCCCAGCATTTT. Its protein product is CASRARQPQHF. Full variable domain (missing parts from reference TRBV28 and TRBJ1-5): DVKVTQSSRYLVKRTGEKVFLECVQDMDHENMFWYRQDPGLGLRLIYFSYDVKMKEKGDIPEGYSVSREKKERFSLILESASTNQTSMYLCASRARQPQHFGDGTRLSIL.

The chain couples TRBV5-1 to TRBJ2-2, with D unresolved. The CDR3 spans 12 residues. V was trimmed by 0 bases and J by 6 bases, leaving 3 bases between them. The germline gives CDR1 SGHRS, CDR2 YFSETQ. The CDR3 is CASSLEPGELFF. For the CDR3, the DNA is TGCGCCAGCAGCTTGGAACCCGGGGAGCTGTTTTTT.